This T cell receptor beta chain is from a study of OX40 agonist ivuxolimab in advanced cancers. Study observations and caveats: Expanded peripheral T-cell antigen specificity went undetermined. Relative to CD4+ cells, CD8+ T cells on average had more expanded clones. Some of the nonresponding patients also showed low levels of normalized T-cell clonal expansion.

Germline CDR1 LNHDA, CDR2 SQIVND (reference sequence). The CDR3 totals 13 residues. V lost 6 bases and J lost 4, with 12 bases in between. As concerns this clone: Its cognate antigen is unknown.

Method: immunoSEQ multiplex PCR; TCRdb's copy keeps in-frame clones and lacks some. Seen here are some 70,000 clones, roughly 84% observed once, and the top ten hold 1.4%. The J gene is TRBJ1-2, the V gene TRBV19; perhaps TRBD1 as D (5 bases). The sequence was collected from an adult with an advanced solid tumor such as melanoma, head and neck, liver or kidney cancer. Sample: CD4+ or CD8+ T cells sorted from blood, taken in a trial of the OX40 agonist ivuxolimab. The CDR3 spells CASRPGTAYGYTF. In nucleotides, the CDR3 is TGTGCCAGTAGACCCGGGACGGCCTATGGCTACACCTTC.